The 32 T cell receptor beta chains presented below share a single source sample, sequenced in a study of response to subunit inactivated influenza vaccine. TCRdb called the RT-PCR reads again in MiXCR, with one record for every CDR3 protein. The table records roughly 180,000 distinct CDR3 sequences, around 9% of them present only once. The sequencing here drew on non-naive T cells sorted from PBMCs, taken on the day of vaccination. The receptors shown here come from a man aged 50-59 years who received an inactivated influenza vaccine.

This chain links TRBV12-3 or TRBV12-4 with TRBJ1-1, with 7 bases aligning to TRBD1. V gave up 6 bases and J gave up 4 bases; unmatched junction bases: 8. This CDR3 contains 14 residues. The CDR3 loop is CASRRQGWSTEAFF. CDR3 DNA: TGTGCCAGCAGGAGACAGGGTTGGAGCACTGAAGCTTTCTTT.

A few counts support this clonotype. The chain has TRBV10-3 and TRBJ1-5; D uncertain. The CDR3 is 13 residues long. Trimming pared 3 bases from V and 5 bases from J, leaving 8 bases between. Germline CDR1 reads ENHRY; CDR2 reads SYGVKD. The CDR3 reads CAISDLSDQPQHF. CDR3 coding DNA: TGTGCCATCAGTGACTTATCCGATCAGCCCCAGCATTTT.

V gene TRBV10-2 combines with J gene TRBJ1-1; the D gene is possibly TRBD1 (5 bases). The CDR3 is made up of 13 amino acids. The V and J ends lost 10 bases and 1 base respectively, with 13 bases between them. Germline CDR1 reads WSHSY; CDR2 reads SAAADI. The CDR3: CATSGASNTEAFF. CDR3 sequence (DNA): TGCGCCACCTCCGGGGCATCGAACACTGAAGCTTTCTTT.

This chain joins TRBV20-1 and TRBJ2-1, with 12 bases fitting TRBD2. Unmatched junction bases numbered 4, after V lost 3 bases and J lost 7 bases. Looked up from germline, CDR1 is DFQATT and CDR2 is SNEGSKA (reference sequence). The CDR3 covers 14 residues. The CDR3 sequence is CSARKGTSGNEQFF. In nucleotides, the CDR3 is TGCAGTGCTAGGAAAGGGACTAGCGGGAATGAGCAGTTCTTC.

The chain has TRBV4-3 and TRBJ2-5; D could derive from TRBD1 or TRBD2 (5 bases each). The germline V gene encodes CDR1 LGHNA and CDR2 YSLEER. The CDR3 extends over 15 amino acids. The V end was cut by 1 base, the J end by 2 bases, with 11 bases between. The CDR3 reads CASSQVVGGQETQYF. The CDR3 bases are TGCGCCAGCAGCCAAGTGGTTGGGGGTCAAGAGACCCAGTACTTC.

The rearrangement joins TRBV7-2 to TRBJ2-3; D not certain. Trimming took off 5 bases at V and 2 bases at J, with 5 bases between the two ends. This CDR3 contains 12 residues. Germline CDR1 reads SGHTA; CDR2 reads FQGNSA. In DNA, the CDR3 is TGTGCCAGCAGCGCATACACAGATACGCAGTATTTT. As protein: CASSAYTDTQYF.

The table lists this clonotype with many counts. This chain uses TRBV15 with TRBJ2-5; 8 nucleotides align to TRBD1. CDR1 is LNHNV, CDR2 YYDKDF, per germline (reference sequence). Trimming removed 3 bases from V and 5 bases from J; junction bases left unmatched: 8. The CDR3 sequence is 15 residues long. The CDR3 here is CATSRHQGASETQYF. The CDR3, as DNA: TGTGCCACCAGCAGGCATCAGGGGGCTTCCGAGACCCAGTACTTC.

Turning to this clonotype: This could be a read error, since a much larger clone is one nucleotide away. This sequence joins TRBV6-5 and TRBJ2-1, with D unclear. The CDR3 contains 13 residues. The germline V and J ends were trimmed by 1 base and 7 bases, with 8 bases remaining between them. Germline CDR1 is MNHEY and CDR2 is SVGAGI. CDR3 protein: CASSYWNENEQFF. CDR3 DNA sequence: TGTGCCAGCAGTTACTGGAATGAGAATGAGCAGTTCTTC.

This chain uses TRBV28 with TRBJ1-5; D uncertain. CDR1 and CDR2 from the germline V gene are MDHEN and SYDVKM. V was pared by 7 bases and J by 4 bases, with 11 bases between. This CDR3 has 13 amino acids. As DNA, the CDR3 is TGTGCCAGCACTCAACAGATAAATCAGCCCCAGCATTTT. The encoded protein is CASTQQINQPQHF.

In its sample, this clonotype was seen a few times. The chain joins TRBV5-1 to TRBJ1-2; D is undetermined. Per germline, CDR1 SGHRS and CDR2 YFSETQ. There are 13 residues in the CDR3. Trimming took 0 bases from V and 8 from J, leaving 11 bases between them. CDR3 nucleotides: TGCGCCAGCAGCTTGGGATTCGTGGGGGGCTACACCTTC. The encoded protein is CASSLGFVGGYTF. Complete variable domain (other parts from reference TRBV5-1 and TRBJ1-2): KAGVTQTPRYLIKTRGQQVTLSCSPISGHRSVSWYQQTPGQGLQFLFEYFSETQRNKGNFPGRFSGRQFSNSRSEMNVSTLELGDSALYLCASSLGFVGGYTFGSGTRLTVV.

A few counts support this clonotype. The chain is built from TRBV30 and TRBJ1-6, with D uncertain. CDR1 and CDR2 from the germline V gene are GTSNPN and SVGIG (reference sequence). The germline V and J ends were trimmed by 4 bases and 9 bases, with 16 bases remaining between them. The CDR3 totals 14 residues. CDR3 loop: CAWNLMGLRSPLHF. CDR3 nucleotides: TGTGCCTGGAACCTGATGGGGTTGCGTTCACCCCTCCACTTT.

This chain connects TRBV14 to TRBJ2-7; D is unresolved. The CDR3 contains 14 residues. V was clipped by 1 base and J by 3 bases, with 10 bases between them. Germline V gives CDR1 SGHDN, CDR2 FVKESK. CDR3 DNA sequence: TGTGCCAGCAGCCAAGTCTCTCGCGGCTACGAGCAGTACTTC. This encodes CASSQVSRGYEQYF.

This clonotype was found many times. The rearrangement links TRBV28 to TRBJ1-3; no reliable D call. The CDR3 extends over 13 amino acids. Germline assignment: CDR1 MDHEN and CDR2 SYDVKM. Deletions cut 7 bases from V and 2 bases from J, with 9 bases between. CDR3 sequence: CASIRAAGNTIYF. The DNA for the CDR3 is TGTGCCAGCATAAGGGCAGCTGGAAACACCATATATTTT.

This clonotype was recorded many times. The chain recombines TRBV6-5 with TRBJ1-5, with D hard to call. The V gene lost 4 bases and the J gene lost 0 bases, with 7 bases spanning the gap. The length of the CDR3 is 14 residues. CDR1 is MNHEY, CDR2 SVGAGI, per germline. CDR3 in DNA: TGTGCCAGCAGTTCCCGGCATAGCAATCAGCCCCAGCATTTT. This translates into CASSSRHSNQPQHF.

This clonotype was found once. V usage is TRBV6-5 and J usage is TRBJ1-1, with D possibly being TRBD1 (6 bases). CDR3 length: 12 amino acids. The V end lost 6 bases, the J end lost 11 bases, and 16 bases lay between the germline ends. The germline CDR1 and CDR2 sequences are MNHEY and SVGAGI. The CDR3: CASSLTGKVAFF. In DNA form, the CDR3 reads TGTGCCAGCAGCCTCACAGGGAAAGTGGCTTTCTTT.

This clonotype was found many times. The chain uses TRBV15 and TRBJ2-5; D call uncertain. The CDR3 consists of 13 residues. Germline assignment: CDR1 LNHNV and CDR2 YYDKDF (reference sequence). Between the trimmed V and J ends, which lost 4 bases and 5 bases, there was a span of 11 bases. CDR3 sequence: CATSMKRRETQYF. CDR3 DNA sequence: TGTGCCACCAGCATGAAGAGGCGGGAGACCCAGTACTTC.

The table lists this clonotype with many counts. The chain carries TRBV9 and TRBJ2-7, with no clear D. The germline V gene encodes CDR1 SGDLS and CDR2 YYNGEE. The CDR3 sequence is 12 residues long. Trimming took off 6 bases at V and 4 bases at J, with 11 bases between the two ends. The CDR3 sequence is CASIKLRYEQYF. CDR3 nucleotide sequence: TGTGCCAGCATAAAACTTCGGTACGAGCAGTACTTC.

This clonotype showed up just a few times. V gene TRBV5-1 combines with J gene TRBJ2-1, with TRBD2 matching 10 bases. The CDR3 is made up of 16 amino acids. Germline V lookup: CDR1 SGHRS, CDR2 YFSETQ. The junction had 7 bases not matched to a gene; V was cut back by 1 base and J by 6 bases. The CDR3 protein is CASSLYSGGSSNEQFF. CDR3 coding DNA: TGCGCCAGCAGCTTGTATAGCGGGGGGTCGAGCAATGAGCAGTTCTTC.

This chain joins TRBV6-5 and TRBJ1-1; 9 bases are shared with TRBD1. Germline-derived CDR1 and CDR2 are MNHEY and SVGAGI. The CDR3 totals 15 residues. The V gene end was trimmed by 2 bases and the J gene end by 3 bases; junction bases not matched to a gene: 4. CDR3 coding DNA: TGTGCCAGCAGTTACGGGACAGGGCGGTACACTGAAGCTTTCTTT. This codes for CASSYGTGRYTEAFF.

The sample holds many counts of this clonotype. The chain recombines TRBV6-1 with TRBJ2-3; 13 bases align to TRBD2. The germline V gene has CDR1 MNHNS and CDR2 SASEGT. With V trimmed by 0 bases and J by 1 base, 1 base remained unmatched. The CDR3 loop spans 17 amino acids. CDR3 in amino acids: CASSEAGLAGGTDTQYF. CDR3 in DNA: TGTGCCAGCAGTGAAGCTGGACTAGCGGGGGGCACAGATACGCAGTATTTT.

This chain joins TRBV6-2 or TRBV6-3 and TRBJ2-5; D is possibly TRBD2 (5 bases). Per the germline V gene, CDR1 is MNHEY and CDR2 is SVGEGT. V was shortened by 7 bases and J by 1 base, with 22 bases between the two germline ends. The CDR3 has 17 amino acids. The DNA of the CDR3 is TGTGCCAGCAAAAAACTAGTCCCGGACCTCGGCCAAGAGACCCAGTACTTC. Its protein is CASKKLVPDLGQETQYF.

This clonotype appeared many times. The rearrangement joins TRBV12-3 or TRBV12-4 to TRBJ2-3; 7 nucleotides align to TRBD2. The V and J ends lost 3 bases and 3 bases, in that order; junction bases with no gene match: 3. This CDR3 comprises 14 residues. The CDR3 DNA sequence: TGTGCCAGCAGTTTCGGGGGGAGGACAGATACGCAGTATTTT. Protein product: CASSFGGRTDTQYF.

This clonotype was counted ten times or more. This chain uses TRBV6-1 with TRBJ1-2; possibly TRBD1 for D (6 bases). From germline, CDR1 is MNHNS and CDR2 SASEGT. The CDR3 covers 12 residues. V was pared by 11 bases and J by 4 bases, with 14 bases between. The CDR3: CASAGTTYGYTF. The DNA for the CDR3 is TGTGCCTCCGCCGGGACAACCTATGGCTACACCTTC.

This clonotype turned up a few times. CDR3 protein: CASSRPGSNQPQHF. CDR3 in DNA: TGTGCCAGCAGTCGACCGGGAAGCAATCAGCCCCAGCATTTT. J is TRBJ1-5 and V is TRBV6-1, with unresolved D. The CDR3 has 14 amino acids. V was trimmed by 5 bases and J by 1 base, leaving 9 bases between them. Germline CDR1 reads MNHNS; CDR2 reads SASEGT.

As to this clonotype: A much larger clonotype is one base distant, so this may be a read error. This chain connects TRBV15 to TRBJ1-3; D remains ambiguous. Per the germline V gene, CDR1 is LNHNV and CDR2 is YYDKDF (reference sequence). The CDR3 spans 13 residues. CDR3 residues: CATTTDSGNTKYF. As DNA, the CDR3 is TGTGCCACGACGACGGACTCTGGAAACACCAAATATTTT.

This clonotype was seen many times. The CDR3 sequence: CASTKSQGRYEQYF. The CDR3 nucleotides are TGTGCCAGCACCAAGAGTCAGGGACGGTACGAGCAGTACTTC. The chain is built from TRBV7-2 and TRBJ2-7; perhaps D is TRBD1 or TRBD2 (5 bases each). From germline, CDR1 is SGHTA and CDR2 FQGNSA. V lost 7 bases, J lost 4 bases, and 17 bases lay in between. The CDR3 extends over 14 amino acids.

This clonotype was found many times. V is TRBV7-3 and J is TRBJ2-1, with 15 bases aligning to TRBD2. After removal of 5 bases from V and 7 bases from J, the junction contained 3 bases not matched to a gene. Germline V CDR1 and CDR2: SGHTA, FQGTGA. The CDR3 has 15 residues. The DNA for the CDR3 is TGTGCCAGCAGCACGGGACTAGCGGGAGGTAATGAGCAGTTCTTC. Translation gives CASSTGLAGGNEQFF.

There are many counts of this clonotype. The chain uses TRBV28 and TRBJ1-5, with TRBD1 as a possible D gene (6 bases). Germline CDR1 MDHEN, CDR2 SYDVKM. The CDR3 totals 16 residues. With 4 bases removed from V and 3 bases from J, the gap between germline ends came to 16 bases. The CDR3 nucleotides read TGTGCCAGCAGTTCTCTTACACAGGGTTCCAATCAGCCCCAGCATTTT. Protein sequence: CASSSLTQGSNQPQHF.

This clonotype has ten or more counts. The chain recombines TRBV10-3 with TRBJ2-3; 8 nucleotides align to TRBD1. The germline gives CDR1 ENHRY, CDR2 SYGVKD. The CDR3 has 16 amino acids. V lost 2 bases to trimming and J lost 1 base; unmatched junction nucleotides: 5. This CDR3 is CAISEPQGVGTDTQYF. In nucleotides, the CDR3 is TGTGCCATCAGTGAGCCACAGGGGGTCGGCACAGATACGCAGTATTTT.

In this sample, this clonotype turned up many times. CDR3 DNA: TGTGCCAGCAGTCAGTCTACTGGGGCCAACGTCCTGACTTTC. Amino acids: CASSQSTGANVLTF. The chain has TRBV12-3 or TRBV12-4 and TRBJ2-6; D call uncertain. Deletions cut 5 bases from V and 2 bases from J, with 7 bases between. This CDR3 has 14 residues.

The table lists this clonotype with many counts. This chain joins TRBV5-1 and TRBJ1-2; no reliable D call. Trimming removed 0 bases from V and 8 bases from J, with 11 bases in between. CDR3 length: 13 residues. In germline, CDR1 is SGHRS, CDR2 YFSETQ. The CDR3 protein is CASSLGSTAGYTF. In nucleotides, the CDR3 is TGCGCCAGCAGCTTGGGATCAACAGCGGGCTACACCTTC.

The chain joins TRBV9 to TRBJ1-5; D not certain. The CDR3 has 14 residues. Trimming took off 0 bases at V and 5 bases at J, with 9 bases between the two ends. The germline V gene encodes CDR1 SGDLS and CDR2 YYNGEE. The CDR3 here is CASSVDTSDQPQHF. The CDR3 DNA is TGTGCCAGCAGCGTAGACACCTCTGATCAGCCCCAGCATTTT.